Sequencing of this TCR beta chain was carried out in a study of CD8 T cells in Susac syndrome. It was with random hexamers that 0.5 to 1 ug RNA was reverse transcribed. MiXCR, applied by TCRdb to the immunoSEQ multiplex PCR reads, yields one record per CDR3 protein. The data contain about 140,000 distinct CDR3 sequences, 85% to 95% of them singletons. Only one count was recorded for this clonotype. The sequence was collected from a human donor with Susac syndrome. Sequenced material: CD4+ T cells from PBMCs.

The DNA for the CDR3 is TGTGCCAGCAGTCTAAGCGGGTATAGCACAGATACGCAGTATTTT. Protein sequence: CASSLSGYSTDTQYF. This chain connects TRBV7-3 to TRBJ2-3; weak D call: TRBD2 (6 bases). The germline gives CDR1 SGHTA, CDR2 FQGTGA. V shed 6 bases and J shed 0 bases, with 13 bases lying between them. The CDR3 is made up of 15 amino acids. The full variable domain, its missing parts supplied by reference TRBV7-3 and TRBJ2-3, is GAGVSQTPSNKVTEKGKYVELRCDPISGHTALYWYRQSLGQGPEFLIYFQGTGAADDSGLPNDRFFAVRPEGSVSTLKIQRTERGDSAVYLCASSLSGYSTDTQYFGPGTRLTVL.